This TCR beta chain came from a study of regulatory T cells in long-lasting Graves disease. CDR1 is LNHDA, CDR2 SQIVND, per germline (reference sequence). This CDR3 is 13 amino acids long. V was shortened by 3 bases and J by 8 bases, with 10 bases between the two germline ends. Arm-PCR of CDR3 regions and iRepertoire HTBI primers were the basis on which TCR beta libraries were built. A single record per CDR3 protein comes from TCRdb applying MiXCR to the multiplex PCR reads. The table shows roughly 300,000 distinct CDR3 sequences, with more than 20% occurring only once. The study, taken as a whole, reports: Preferential use of TRBV28, TRBJ1-2 and TRBJ2-5 was seen in persistent disease. Among the persistent patients, 2,741 public clonotypes were shared, more than the 950 to 1,000 shared among new patients.

A word on this clonotype: The antigen is undetermined.

Time point in this sample: persistent/refractory GD, antithyroid drugs over 5 years with positive TRAb. PBMC RNA served as the TCR library source. This specimen was peripheral blood mononuclear cells (PBMCs), taken when the disease was refractory, from a patient treated with antithyroid drugs. The clonotype originates from a female donor with Graves disease. The V call is TRBV19, the J call TRBJ2-2; no clear D gene. In DNA, the CDR3 is TGTGCCAGTAGTATTCCGCTTGCTGGGGAGCTGTTTTTT. Translation: CASSIPLAGELFF.